This T cell receptor beta chain was sequenced for a study of blood T cell repertoires in COVID-19. In the study overall: Collection of acute and convalescent COVID-19 samples took place in the United States, Italy and Spain.

This clone showed up just once. In the original processing: Amplified reference gene primers provided the basis for estimating nucleated cell counts. Here immunoSEQ multiplex PCR was the method, and the copy in TCRdb shows in-frame clones only, minus some. V, J and clone size were drawn from that table, and D and trimming were deduced from the DNA. Of 60,000 or so clones in the sample, around 87% were seen once. V lost 5 bases and J 7 bases, leaving 14 bases between the germline ends. The CDR3 contains 14 residues. Germline loops: CDR1 SEHNR, CDR2 FQNEAQ (reference sequence). The sequence derives from a man in his 60s with active or convalescent COVID-19. Specimen: peripheral blood. The chain joins TRBV7-9 to TRBJ1-4; D remains ambiguous. The CDR3 sequence is CASSLEGRGEKLFF. The DNA of the CDR3 is TGTGCCAGCAGCCTCGAGGGCCGGGGTGAAAAACTGTTTTTT. The entire variable domain, with the rest obtained from reference TRBV7-9 and TRBJ1-4, is as follows: DTGVSQNPRHKITKRGQNVTFRCDPISEHNRLYWYRQTLGQGPEFLTYFQNEAQLEKSRLLSDRFSAERPKGSFSTLEIQRTEQGDSAMYLCASSLEGRGEKLFFGSGTQLSVL.